The present TCR beta chain was sequenced within a study of shared clonotypes between healthy human individuals. Points on this clone: Its target is not known.

The protocol was immunoSEQ multiplex PCR, while the TCRdb copy is restricted to in-frame clones and leaves out a portion. The sample lists 2,500,000 or so clones; around 93% were seen once. The study's findings and limits: Sharing across four donors was highest in naive CD4 (around 5%) and lowest in memory CD8 (about 0.4%).

CDR1 SGHRS and CDR2 YFSETQ come from the germline V gene. The CDR3 loop spans 17 amino acids. J gave up 6 bases and V 1 base, and 13 bases lay outside the gene matches. The V gene is TRBV5-1, the J gene TRBJ2-1, with 7 bases aligning to TRBD2. This TCR was sampled from a man between 18 and 35 years old in good health. Some clones in this sample may be carry-over from other donors' samples. Sequenced sample: naive CD4+ T cells from PBMCs. The subset here: CD45RA+ positively selected. The CDR3 sequence: CASSLLAVSSLSNEQFF. The CDR3 DNA follows: TGCGCCAGCAGCTTGCTAGCGGTGTCCTCCCTCTCCAATGAGCAGTTCTTC.